Sequencing of this TCR beta chain was carried out in a study of regulatory T cells in long-lasting Graves disease. Construction of TCR beta libraries relied on iRepertoire HTBI primers and on Arm-PCR targeting CDR3 regions. How the authors handled the data: Identified segments across samples numbered about 60 TRBV and more than 12 TRBJ. Each CDR3 protein gets one entry after TCRdb re-called the multiplex PCR reads with MiXCR. Clone size and V and J calls follow TCRdb, not the original study. This sample has about 660,000 distinct CDR3 sequences, with around 30% found just once. Findings and caveats of the study: Persistent Graves' patients showed a TCR diversity that was lower than that of newly diagnosed ones. Whereas new patients shared 950 to 1,000 public clonotypes, persistent patients shared more, at 2,741.

Comments on this clonotype: Antigen unknown.

Regarding time point: persistent/refractory GD, antithyroid drugs over 5 years with positive TRAb. The TCR library was made from RNA that had been extracted from PBMCs in TRIzol. The sample in question was peripheral blood mononuclear cells (PBMCs), obtained when the disease was refractory, from a patient treated with antithyroid drugs. This receptor was identified in a female donor with Graves disease.

This CDR3 is CAHPRTSGSTDTQYF. CDR3 sequence (DNA): TGTGCCCATCCCCGGACTAGCGGGAGTACAGATACGCAGTATTTT. The chain employs TRBV7-9 and TRBJ2-3, with 13 nucleotides matching TRBD2. The V gene's germline CDR1 is SEHNR and CDR2 FQNEAQ (reference sequence). V lost 11 bases, J lost 3 bases, and 8 bases stayed unmatched. The CDR3 runs 15 residues.